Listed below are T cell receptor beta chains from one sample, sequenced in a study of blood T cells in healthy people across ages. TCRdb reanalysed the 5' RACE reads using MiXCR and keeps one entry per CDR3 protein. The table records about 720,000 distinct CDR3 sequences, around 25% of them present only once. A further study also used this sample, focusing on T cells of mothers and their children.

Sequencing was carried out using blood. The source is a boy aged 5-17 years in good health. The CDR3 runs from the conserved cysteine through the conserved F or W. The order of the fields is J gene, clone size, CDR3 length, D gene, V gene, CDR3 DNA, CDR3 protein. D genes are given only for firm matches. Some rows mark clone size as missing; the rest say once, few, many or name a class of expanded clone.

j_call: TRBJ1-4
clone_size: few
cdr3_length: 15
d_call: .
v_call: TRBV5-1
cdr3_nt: TGCGCCAGCAGCTTCACACGGGACATCGGAGAAAAACTGTTTTTT
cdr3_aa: CASSFTRDIGEKLFF

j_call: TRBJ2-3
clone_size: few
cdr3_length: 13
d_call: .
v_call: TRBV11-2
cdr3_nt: TGTGCCAGCAGCTTACATACGGCAGATACGCAGTATTTT
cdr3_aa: CASSLHTADTQYF

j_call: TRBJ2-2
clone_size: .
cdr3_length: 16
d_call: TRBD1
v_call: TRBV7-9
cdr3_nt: TGTGCCAGCAGCCCGACAGGGGCATTGAACACCGGGGAGCTGTTTTTT
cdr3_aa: CASSPTGALNTGELFF

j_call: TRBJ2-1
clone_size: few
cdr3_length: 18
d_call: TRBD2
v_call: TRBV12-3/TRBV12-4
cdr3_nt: TGTGCCAGCAGTTCTTTAGCGGGAGCACTTAGCTCCTACAATGAGCAGTTCTTC
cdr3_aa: CASSSLAGALSSYNEQFF

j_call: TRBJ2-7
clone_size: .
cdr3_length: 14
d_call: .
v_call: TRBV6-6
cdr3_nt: TGTGCCAGCAGTTATGGCGGACAGTCCTACGAGCAGTACTTC
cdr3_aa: CASSYGGQSYEQYF

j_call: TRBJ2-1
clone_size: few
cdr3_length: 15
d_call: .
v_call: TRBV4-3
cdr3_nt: TGCGCCAGCAGCGGAAGTCTAGGATCTGCGGGGGAGCAGTTCTTC
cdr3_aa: CASSGSLGSAGEQFF

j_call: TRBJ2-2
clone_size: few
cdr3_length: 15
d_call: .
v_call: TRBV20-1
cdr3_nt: TGCAGTGCTCCGCCCGAGGGGGGGTGGACCGGGGAGCTGTTTTTT
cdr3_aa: CSAPPEGGWTGELFF

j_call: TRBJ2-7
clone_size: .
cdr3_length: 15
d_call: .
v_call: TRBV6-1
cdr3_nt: TGTGCCAGCAACTCGGTTGGAGCCAGCTCCTACGAGCAGTACTTC
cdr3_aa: CASNSVGASSYEQYF

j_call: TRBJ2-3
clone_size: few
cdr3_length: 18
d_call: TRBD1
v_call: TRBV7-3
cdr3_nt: TGTGCCAGCAGCTTAACTCCGGCGGGACAGGGGGCGACAGATACGCAGTATTTT
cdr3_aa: CASSLTPAGQGATDTQYF

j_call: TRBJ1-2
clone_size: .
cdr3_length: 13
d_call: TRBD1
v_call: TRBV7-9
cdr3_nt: TGTGCCAGCAGAGGGGACAGAGACTATGGCTACACCTTC
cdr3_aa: CASRGDRDYGYTF

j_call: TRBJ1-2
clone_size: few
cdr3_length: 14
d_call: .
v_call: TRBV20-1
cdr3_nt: TGCAGTGCCCCCCACCCCGGTGATCGATATGGCTACACCTTC
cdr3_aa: CSAPHPGDRYGYTF

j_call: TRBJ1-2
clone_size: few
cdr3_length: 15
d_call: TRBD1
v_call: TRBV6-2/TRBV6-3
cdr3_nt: TGTGCCAGCAGCCGTGGTCCCCGGGACAGCCATGGCTACACCTTC
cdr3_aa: CASSRGPRDSHGYTF

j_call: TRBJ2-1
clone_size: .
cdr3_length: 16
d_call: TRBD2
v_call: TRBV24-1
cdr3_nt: TGTGCCACCAGTGATTTGGCTAGCGGGAGTCGCGATGAGCAGTTCTTC
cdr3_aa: CATSDLASGSRDEQFF

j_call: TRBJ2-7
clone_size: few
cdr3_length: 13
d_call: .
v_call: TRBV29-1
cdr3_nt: TGCAGCGTTGTTAGGGGGAGAACCCACGAGCAGTACTTC
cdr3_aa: CSVVRGRTHEQYF

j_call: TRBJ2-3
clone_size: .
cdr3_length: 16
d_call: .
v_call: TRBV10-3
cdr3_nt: TGTGCCATCAAACCTACCGACAGGACGGGCACAGATACGCAGTATTTT
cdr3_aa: CAIKPTDRTGTDTQYF

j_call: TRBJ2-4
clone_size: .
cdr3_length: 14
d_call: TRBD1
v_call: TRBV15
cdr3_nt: TGTGCCACCAGCAGGGGACAGGGGAGGAACATTCAGTACTTC
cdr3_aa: CATSRGQGRNIQYF

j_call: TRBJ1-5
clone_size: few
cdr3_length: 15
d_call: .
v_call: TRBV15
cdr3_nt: TGTGCCACCAGCAGAGATAAGGCAGTCAATCAGCCCCAGCATTTT
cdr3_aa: CATSRDKAVNQPQHF

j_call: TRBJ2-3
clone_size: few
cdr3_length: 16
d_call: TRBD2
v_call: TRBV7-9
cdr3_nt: TGTGCCAGCAGCTTGCTAGCGGGAGTATCCCCAGATACGCAGTATTTT
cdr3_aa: CASSLLAGVSPDTQYF

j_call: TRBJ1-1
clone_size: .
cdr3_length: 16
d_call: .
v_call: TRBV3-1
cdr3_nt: TGTGCCAGCAGCCAAGAGGGGGGAGTCCTGAACACTGAAGCTTTCTTT
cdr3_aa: CASSQEGGVLNTEAFF

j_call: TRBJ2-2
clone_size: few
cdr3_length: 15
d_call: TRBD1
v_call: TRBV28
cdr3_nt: TGTGCCAGCAGGGAGGACAGGGTTGGCGCCGGGGAGCTGTTTTTT
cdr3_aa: CASREDRVGAGELFF

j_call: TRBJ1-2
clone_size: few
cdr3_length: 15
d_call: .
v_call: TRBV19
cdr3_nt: TGTGCCAGTAGTATAGCAGTCCGAGAAACCTATGGCTACACCTTC
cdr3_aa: CASSIAVRETYGYTF

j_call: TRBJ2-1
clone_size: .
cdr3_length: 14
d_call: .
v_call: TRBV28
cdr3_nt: TGTGCCAGCAGTTTTAGGGGGGCCCGCAGTGAGCAGTTCTTC
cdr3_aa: CASSFRGARSEQFF

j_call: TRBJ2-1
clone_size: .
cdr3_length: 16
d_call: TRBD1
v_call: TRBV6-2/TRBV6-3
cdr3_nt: TGTGCCAGCAGTGGCGGACAGGACCCTTCCTACAATGAGCAGTTCTTC
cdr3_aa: CASSGGQDPSYNEQFF

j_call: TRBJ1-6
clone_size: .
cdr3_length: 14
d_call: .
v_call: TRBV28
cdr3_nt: TGTGCCAGCAGTTTTATCAGGATAGAGTCACCCCTCCACTTT
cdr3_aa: CASSFIRIESPLHF

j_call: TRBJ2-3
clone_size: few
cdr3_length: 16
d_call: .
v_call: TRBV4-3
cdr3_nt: TGCGCCAGCAGCCAAGTGGGGCAGGTAGCCACAGATACGCAGTATTTT
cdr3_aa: CASSQVGQVATDTQYF

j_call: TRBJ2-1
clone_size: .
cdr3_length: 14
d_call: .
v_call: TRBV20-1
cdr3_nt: TGCAGTGTTGGAGAGACACTACCCTACAATGAGCAGTTCTTC
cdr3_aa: CSVGETLPYNEQFF

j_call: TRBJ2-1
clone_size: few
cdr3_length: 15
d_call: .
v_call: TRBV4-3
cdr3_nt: TGCGCCAGCAGCCAAGCCCGGGTTTCTCGGGATCTGCAGTTCTTC
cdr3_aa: CASSQARVSRDLQFF

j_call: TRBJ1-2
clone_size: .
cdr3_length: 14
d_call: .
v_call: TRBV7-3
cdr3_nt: TGTGCCAGCAGCCTTAGCGGGGATAACTATGGCTACACCTTC
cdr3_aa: CASSLSGDNYGYTF

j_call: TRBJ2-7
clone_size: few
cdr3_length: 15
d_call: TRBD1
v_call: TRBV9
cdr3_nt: TGTGCCAGCAGCGAACAGGGGGACCCGACCTACGAGCAGTACTTC
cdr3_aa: CASSEQGDPTYEQYF

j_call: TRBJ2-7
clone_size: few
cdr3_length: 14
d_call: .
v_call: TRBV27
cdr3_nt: TGTGCCAGCAGCCTAATGGGACAACAGACCGAGCAGTACTTC
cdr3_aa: CASSLMGQQTEQYF

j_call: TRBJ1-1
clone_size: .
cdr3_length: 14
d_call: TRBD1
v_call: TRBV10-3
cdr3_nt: TGTGCCATCAATCCGACAGGGGCGGGCACTGAAGCTTTCTTT
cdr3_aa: CAINPTGAGTEAFF

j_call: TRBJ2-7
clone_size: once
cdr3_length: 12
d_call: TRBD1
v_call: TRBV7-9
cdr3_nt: TGTGCCAGCAGCCTCAGGGGGAACGATCAGTACTTC
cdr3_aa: CASSLRGNDQYF

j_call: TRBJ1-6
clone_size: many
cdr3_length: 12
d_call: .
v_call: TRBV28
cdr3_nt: TGTGCCAGCAGTTTACCGAATTCACCCCTCCACTTT
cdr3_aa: CASSLPNSPLHF

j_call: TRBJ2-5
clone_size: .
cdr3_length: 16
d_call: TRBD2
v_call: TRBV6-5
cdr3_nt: TGTGCCAGCAGTTTCGCAGCGGGGGGGCCGATGGAGACCCAGTACTTC
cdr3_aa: CASSFAAGGPMETQYF

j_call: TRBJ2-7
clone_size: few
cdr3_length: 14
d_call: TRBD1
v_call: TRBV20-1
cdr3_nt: TGCAGTGCTGAAGACAGGGCTAGCTCCTACGGGCGGTACTTC
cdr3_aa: CSAEDRASSYGRYF

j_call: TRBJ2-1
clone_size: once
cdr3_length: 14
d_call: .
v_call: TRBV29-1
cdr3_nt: TGCAGCGTTTTTTTTAGGCGAACCTACAATGAGCAGTTCTTC
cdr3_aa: CSVFFRRTYNEQFF

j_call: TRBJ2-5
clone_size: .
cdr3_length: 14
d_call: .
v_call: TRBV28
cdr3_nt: TGTGCCAGCAGTTTGACGAGCGGTAGCCAAACCCAGTACTTC
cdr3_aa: CASSLTSGSQTQYF

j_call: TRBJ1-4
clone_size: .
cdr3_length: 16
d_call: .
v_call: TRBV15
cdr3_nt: TGTGCCGCCAGCAGGGCGCCCGAGGTGAGAAGTGAAAAACTGTTTTTT
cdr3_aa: CAASRAPEVRSEKLFF

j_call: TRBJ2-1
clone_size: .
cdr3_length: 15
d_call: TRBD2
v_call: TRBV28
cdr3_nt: TGTGCCAGCAGTCCGCGGACTAGATTGTACAATGAGCAGTTCTTC
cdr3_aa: CASSPRTRLYNEQFF

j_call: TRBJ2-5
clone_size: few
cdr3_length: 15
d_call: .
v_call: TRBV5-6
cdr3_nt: TGTGCCAGCAGCTTGGATCTGGCAGCACAAGAGACCCAGTACTTC
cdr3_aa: CASSLDLAAQETQYF

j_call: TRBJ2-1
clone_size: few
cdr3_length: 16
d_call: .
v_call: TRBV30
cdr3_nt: TGTGCCTGGAGTCCTGAGGCCACAGGGACCTACAATGAGCAGTTCTTC
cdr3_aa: CAWSPEATGTYNEQFF